This passage covers 27 T cell receptor beta chains from one sample sequenced in a study of graft-versus-host responses after intestinal transplantation. These receptors have no known antigen. Libraries were prepared by immunoSEQ multiplex PCR; TCRdb keeps only in-frame clonotypes and omits some of them. The table lists 81,000 or so clones, roughly 93% of them singletons. The sample was unstimulated CD8+ T cells sorted from spleen or lymph node cells, taken before transplant. These receptor sequences come from a human donor who was the organ donor for an intestinal transplant.

Only one count was recorded for this clone. The chain combines TRBV9 with TRBJ2-3, with D possibly being TRBD2 (6 bases). The germline V gene has CDR1 SGDLS and CDR2 YYNGEE. CDR3 size: 18 residues. V was shortened by 0 bases and J by 6 bases, with 23 bases between the two germline ends. The CDR3 DNA reads TGTGCCAGCAGCGTAGCTTCTACTAGCTGGTCCTCTCTGGATACGCAGTATTTT. This translates into CASSVASTSWSSLDTQYF. The full variable domain, rest sourced from reference TRBV9 and TRBJ2-3, is DSGVTQTPKHLITATGQRVTLRCSPRSGDLSVYWYQQSLDQGLQFLIQYYNGEERAKGNILERFSAQQFPDLHSELNLSSLELGDSALYFCASSVASTSWSSLDTQYFGPGTRLTVL.

Comments on this clone: A read error may produce the germline difference seen at one junction end. The V and J genes are TRBV7-7 and TRBJ2-1, with 9 bases identical to TRBD2. CDR1 is SSHAT, CDR2 FNYEAQ, per germline (reference sequence). CDR3 length equals 13 residues. CDR3: CASSLSPSGDLFF. DNA for the CDR3: TGTGCTAGCAGCTTAAGCCCTAGCGGGGACCTGTTCTTC.

CDR3 coding DNA: TGTGCCAGCAGTTACTCGGTGGGGACTGGCTCCTACGAGCAGTACTTC. Protein: CASSYSVGTGSYEQYF. This chain links TRBV6-6 with TRBJ2-5; perhaps TRBD2 as D (6 bases). The DNA end is more similar to TRBJ2-7, so the J call may be wrong. Looked up from germline, CDR1 is MNHNY and CDR2 is SVGAGI (reference sequence). This CDR3 contains 16 residues.

The chain carries TRBV13 and TRBJ2-2, with D maybe TRBD1 (5 bases). This CDR3 spans 15 amino acids. Trimming took 5 bases from V and 3 from J, leaving 13 bases between them. Germline lookup yields CDR1 PRHDT and CDR2 FYEKMQ (reference sequence). The CDR3 DNA follows: TGTGCCAGCAGCCCCCCCAGGGCGGACACCGGGGAGCTGTTTTTT. Translation: CASSPPRADTGELFF.

The gene calls are TRBV19 and TRBJ1-6; 7 nucleotides agree with TRBD1. CDR3 length equals 18 residues. Trimming cost V 5 bases and J 4 bases; bases outside gene matches: 14. Germline V CDR1 and CDR2: LNHDA, SQIVND (reference sequence). DNA for the CDR3: TGTGCCAGTAGTTCGTATCCGACAGGGAACCCTTATAATTCACCCCTCCACTTT. It yields the protein CASSSYPTGNPYNSPLHF.

The chain carries TRBV30 and TRBJ2-3, with D maybe TRBD2 (7 bases). This CDR3 comprises 15 residues. The germline V gene encodes CDR1 GTSNPN and CDR2 SVGIG (reference sequence). V gave up 0 bases and J gave up 5 bases, with 15 bases separating them. The CDR3 loop is CAWSVQGGVGDTQYF. The CDR3 region has the DNA TGTGCCTGGAGTGTACAGGGAGGGGTGGGAGATACGCAGTATTTT.

The V and J genes are TRBV27 and TRBJ2-5, with TRBD1 matching 7 bases. Per germline, CDR1 MNHEY and CDR2 SMNVEV (reference sequence). The ends lost 8 bases at V and 2 bases at J; junction bases unmatched: 5. The length of the CDR3 is 13 residues. CDR3 in DNA: TGTGCCAGCGGGTGGACAGGACAAGAGACCCAGTACTTC. This gives the protein CASGWTGQETQYF.

The chain uses TRBV7-2 and TRBJ1-1; 9 bases map to TRBD1. The CDR3 contains 13 residues. Trimming at V came to 3 bases and at J to 7 bases, leaving 3 bases not matched to a gene. In germline, CDR1 is SGHTA, CDR2 FQGNSA. The chain's CDR3 is CASSLTGGSEAFF. In DNA form, the CDR3 reads TGTGCCAGCAGCTTGACAGGGGGGAGTGAAGCTTTCTTT.

DNA of the CDR3: TGTGCCAGCAGCCCGGGGGTCTACGAGCAGTACTTC. This translates into CASSPGVYEQYF. V is TRBV28 and J is TRBJ2-7, with D perhaps matching TRBD2 (6 bases). The ends were cut back, 6 bases at V and 3 bases at J, with 9 bases in the middle. The V gene's germline CDR1 is MDHEN and CDR2 SYDVKM. The CDR3 totals 12 residues. Variable domain in full (rest from reference TRBV28 and TRBJ2-7): DVKVTQSSRYLVKRTGEKVFLECVQDMDHENMFWYRQDPGLGLRLIYFSYDVKMKEKGDIPEGYSVSREKKERFSLILESASTNQTSMYLCASSPGVYEQYFGPGTRLTVT.

This chain links TRBV2 with TRBJ1-4, with a possible D match to TRBD1 (5 bases). Germline V gene data show CDR1 as SNHLY and CDR2 as FYNNEI. There are 15 residues in the CDR3. V lost 8 bases to trimming and J lost 5 bases, with 18 bases between them. The CDR3 bases are TGTGCCAGCGGGGGGGTGGTAGGGACGAATGAAAAACTGTTTTTT. Protein product: CASGGVVGTNEKLFF.

The chain is built from TRBV5-1 and TRBJ2-2; the D gene is possibly TRBD2 (6 bases). The V end lost 0 bases, the J end lost 1 base, and 10 bases lay between the germline ends. CDR3 size: 16 residues. The germline gives CDR1 SGHRS, CDR2 YFSETQ. In DNA, the CDR3 is TGCGCCAGCAGCTTGGAGCCGGGGGTGAACACCGGGGAGCTGTTTTTT. Residues: CASSLEPGVNTGELFF.

CDR3 in amino acids: CASQRGENTEAFF. The CDR3 DNA reads TGCGCCAGCCAGCGAGGAGAAAACACTGAAGCTTTCTTT. The chain employs TRBV4-3 and TRBJ1-1; no clear D gene. The germline V gene has CDR1 LGHNA and CDR2 YSLEER. The CDR3 loop spans 13 amino acids. Trimming cost V 8 bases and J 2 bases, with 12 bases left between them.

V is TRBV2 and J is TRBJ1-1, with a weak D call TRBD1 (5 bases). Germline V gives CDR1 SNHLY, CDR2 FYNNEI. V was shortened by 7 bases and J by 5 bases, with 14 bases between the two germline ends. The CDR3 contains 13 residues. The CDR3: CASIRGGETEAFF. The CDR3 nucleotides are TGTGCCAGCATTCGGGGGGGAGAAACTGAAGCTTTCTTT.

The chain is built from TRBV27 and TRBJ2-1; maybe TRBD2 (7 bases). V was trimmed by 8 bases and J by 6 bases, leaving 17 bases between them. CDR3 length: 14 amino acids. Germline lookup yields CDR1 MNHEY and CDR2 SMNVEV (reference sequence). CDR3 residues: CASGGAGESNEQFF. The CDR3 nucleotides read TGTGCCAGCGGGGGGGCTGGGGAATCCAATGAGCAGTTCTTC.

V and J are TRBV19 and TRBJ2-1, with 7 bases that match TRBD1. CDR3 length equals 13 residues. Germline V gene data show CDR1 as LNHDA and CDR2 as SQIVND (reference sequence). V gave up 5 bases and J gave up 6 bases; unmatched junction bases: 4. The CDR3 reads CASSWTGINEQFF. The CDR3 DNA is TGTGCCAGTAGTTGGACAGGAATCAATGAGCAGTTCTTC.

J is TRBJ2-1 and V is TRBV9, with D possibly matching TRBD2 (6 bases). Germline CDR1 is SGDLS and CDR2 is YYNGEE. Trimming removed 0 bases from V and 0 bases from J, with 10 bases in between. This CDR3 has 16 amino acids. DNA for the CDR3: TGTGCCAGCAGCGTAGCTCGGCGGGGCTCCTACAATGAGCAGTTCTTC. Protein sequence: CASSVARRGSYNEQFF.

This chain joins TRBV9 and TRBJ2-1, with 11 bases aligning to TRBD2. CDR3 length equals 17 residues. V dropped 4 bases and J dropped 4; count of bases not matched to a gene: 10. Germline-derived CDR1 and CDR2 are SGDLS and YYNGEE. CDR3 protein: CASSPRGGLAVYNEQFF. The CDR3 DNA is TGTGCCAGCAGCCCGCGGGGGGGACTAGCGGTATACAATGAGCAGTTCTTC.

The table lists this clone with a few counts. This chain connects TRBV14 to TRBJ1-3; maybe TRBD1 (5 bases). CDR1 and CDR2 from the germline V gene are SGHDN and FVKESK. V was clipped by 4 bases and J by 1 base, with 17 bases between them. The CDR3 is 17 residues long. CDR3 residues: CASSPGLPLESGNTIYF. DNA for the CDR3: TGTGCCAGCAGCCCGGGACTTCCGCTTGAGTCTGGAAACACCATATATTTT.

V is TRBV11-2 and J is TRBJ1-2; maybe TRBD1 (6 bases). The CDR3 is 14 residues long. The V end lost 5 bases, the J end lost 2 bases, and 12 bases lay between the germline ends. Germline lookup yields CDR1 SGHAT and CDR2 FQNNGV. The chain's CDR3 is CASSPGDWNYGYTF. CDR3 nucleotide sequence: TGTGCCAGCAGCCCAGGGGATTGGAACTATGGCTACACCTTC.

Written as DNA, the CDR3 is TGTGCCAGTAGTATCCGGAGCTCCTATAATTCACCCCTCCACTTT. Protein product: CASSIRSSYNSPLHF. V and J are TRBV19 and TRBJ1-6, with D unclear. The germline V gene has CDR1 LNHDA and CDR2 SQIVND (reference sequence). The CDR3 length is 15 residues. The germline V and J ends were trimmed by 3 bases and 0 bases, with 6 bases remaining between them.

The rearrangement links TRBV27 to TRBJ2-7, with D tentatively TRBD2 (6 bases). The CDR3 sequence is 11 residues long. Per germline, CDR1 MNHEY and CDR2 SMNVEV (reference sequence). V lost 4 bases, J lost 5 bases, and 6 bases lay in between. CDR3 DNA: TGTGCCAGCAGTTGGAGGGACGAGCAGTACTTC. Its translation: CASSWRDEQYF.

The chain joins TRBV11-1 to TRBJ2-7; 7 nucleotides match TRBD1. V dropped 5 bases and J dropped 0; count of bases not matched to a gene: 4. The CDR3 has 14 residues. Germline V lookup: CDR1 SGHAT, CDR2 FQDESV (reference sequence). The CDR3: CASSPTGPSYEQYF. The CDR3 DNA reads as TGTGCCAGCAGCCCGACAGGGCCCTCCTACGAGCAGTACTTC.

The rearrangement uses TRBV2 and TRBJ2-1; 9 bases align to TRBD2. The CDR3 sequence is 17 residues long. With V trimmed by 1 base and J by 0 bases, 4 bases remained unmatched. Germline-derived CDR1 and CDR2 are SNHLY and FYNNEI. The CDR3 sequence is CASSEGLAESSYNEQFF. The CDR3 bases are TGTGCCAGCAGTGAAGGACTAGCGGAGAGCTCCTACAATGAGCAGTTCTTC. The variable domain in full, with the rest retrieved from reference TRBV2 and TRBJ2-1, is EPEVTQTPSHQVTQMGQEVILRCVPISNHLYFYWYRQILGQKVEFLVSFYNNEISEKSEIFDDQFSVERPDGSNFTLKIRSTKLEDSAMYFCASSEGLAESSYNEQFFGPGTRLTVL.

The rearrangement links TRBV19 to TRBJ1-1; D is unresolved. This CDR3 comprises 11 residues. CDR1 is LNHDA, CDR2 SQIVND, per germline (reference sequence). V dropped 11 bases and J dropped 6 bases, with 13 bases sitting between them. The CDR3 spells CAALREPEAFF. The CDR3 nucleotides read TGTGCCGCCTTGAGGGAGCCTGAAGCTTTCTTT.

The chain employs TRBV9 and TRBJ2-3; 11 bases line up with TRBD2. CDR3 length: 18 residues. After removal of 3 bases from V and 0 bases from J, the junction contained 9 bases not matched to a gene. Germline V CDR1 and CDR2: SGDLS, YYNGEE. The CDR3 bases are TGTGCCAGCAGCGGTCCGGGGACTAGCGGTACTAGCACAGATACGCAGTATTTT. Translation: CASSGPGTSGTSTDTQYF.

This chain links TRBV13 with TRBJ2-5; D might be TRBD1 (5 bases). The V gene lost 4 bases and the J gene lost 4 bases, with 13 bases spanning the gap. Germline CDR1 reads PRHDT; CDR2 reads FYEKMQ (reference sequence). CDR3 length equals 14 residues. The CDR3 DNA is TGTGCCAGCAGCTCAATTGGGGCTGGAGAGACCCAGTACTTC. This translates into CASSSIGAGETQYF.

The rearrangement joins TRBV5-1 to TRBJ2-7; 9 positions agree with TRBD1. CDR1 SGHRS and CDR2 YFSETQ come from the germline V gene. With 4 bases clipped from V and 4 bases from J, the junction kept 9 bases outside the gene matches. The CDR3 is 15 residues long. CDR3 sequence reads: CASSLDGTGTYEQYF. In DNA, the CDR3 is TGCGCCAGCAGCCTTGACGGGACAGGGACTTACGAGCAGTACTTC.